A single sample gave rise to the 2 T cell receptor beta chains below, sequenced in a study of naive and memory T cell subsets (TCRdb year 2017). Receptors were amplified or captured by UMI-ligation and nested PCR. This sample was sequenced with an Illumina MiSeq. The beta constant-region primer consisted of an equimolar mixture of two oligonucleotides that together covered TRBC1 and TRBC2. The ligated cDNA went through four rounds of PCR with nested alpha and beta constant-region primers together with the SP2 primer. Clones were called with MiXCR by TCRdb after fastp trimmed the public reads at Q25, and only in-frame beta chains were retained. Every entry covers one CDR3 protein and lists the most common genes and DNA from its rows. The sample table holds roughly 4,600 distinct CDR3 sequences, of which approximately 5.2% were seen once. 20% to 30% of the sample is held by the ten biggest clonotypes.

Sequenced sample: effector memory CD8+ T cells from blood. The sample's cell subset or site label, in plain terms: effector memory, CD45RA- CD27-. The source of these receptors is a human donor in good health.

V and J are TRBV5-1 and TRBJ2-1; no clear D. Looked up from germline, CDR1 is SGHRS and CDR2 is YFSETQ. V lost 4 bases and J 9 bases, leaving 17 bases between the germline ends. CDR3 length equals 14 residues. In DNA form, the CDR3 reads TGCGCCAGCAGCCCACCTGGTTCCCCCGGTGAGCAGTTCTTC. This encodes CASSPPGSPGEQFF.

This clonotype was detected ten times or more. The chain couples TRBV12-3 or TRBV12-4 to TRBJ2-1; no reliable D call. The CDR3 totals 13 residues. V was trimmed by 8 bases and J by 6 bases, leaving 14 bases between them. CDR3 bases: TGTGCCAGCGCCCGGGCCCCAGGCAATGAGCAGTTCTTC. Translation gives CASARAPGNEQFF.